Sequencing of this T cell receptor beta chain was carried out in a study of T cells in localized non-small cell lung cancer. Overall study findings and caveats: Across samples, adjacent lung featured a median roughly 56 of the top 100 tumor clones. The study found T cell clonality highest in uninvolved adjacent lung, above tumor. Greater T cell density in blood accompanied longer overall survival. Sequence data derive from only one tumor region, so heterogeneity remains possible.

Method: immunoSEQ multiplex PCR; TCRdb's copy keeps in-frame clones and lacks some. The sample shows approximately 15,000 clones, approximately 85% of them seen only once. Germline lookup yields CDR1 MDHEN and CDR2 SYDVKM. CDR3 length: 16 amino acids. V was pared by 5 bases and J by 0 bases, with 10 bases of the junction left unmatched. The count of this clone is one. The antigen is unknown. This receptor was taken from a woman aged 35 to 70 with stage I lung adenocarcinoma. This specimen consisted of peripheral blood, obtained before any cancer treatment. The V gene is TRBV28, the J gene TRBJ2-7; 7 bases match TRBD2. CDR3 DNA: TGTGCCAGCAGTACCCCCGCGGGGGATCGCTCCTACGAGCAGTACTTC. It codes for CASSTPAGDRSYEQYF.